This is a list of T cell receptor beta chains from one sample in a study of CD8 T cells in Susac syndrome. Each CDR3 protein is one row after TCRdb ran MiXCR on the immunoSEQ multiplex PCR reads. The profile covers about 210,000 distinct CDR3 sequences, with over 85% appearing a single time and about 0.1% taken by the ten largest. Specimen: CD4+ T cells from PBMCs. The receptors shown here come from a human donor in good health. Both conserved end residues are part of each CDR3. Each record gives: clone size, V gene, J gene, D gene, CDR3 DNA, CDR3 protein. The D gene is left open where the match is weak. The size of a clone is reported for some rows only, either as once, few or many, or as a class for expanded clones.

abundance: .; v_gene: TRBV5-1; j_gene: TRBJ1-6; d_gene: .; CDR3nt: TGCGCCAGCAGCTTGACAGAAGATAATTCACCCCTCCACTTT; CDR3aa: CASSLTEDNSPLHF
abundance: once; v_gene: TRBV12-3/TRBV12-4; j_gene: TRBJ2-3; d_gene: .; CDR3nt: TGTGCCAGCAGTTCCGGGACATGGTTCGAGAGCACAGATACGCAGTATTTT; CDR3aa: CASSSGTWFESTDTQYF
abundance: .; v_gene: TRBV7-7; j_gene: TRBJ2-3; d_gene: TRBD2; CDR3nt: TGTGCTAGCAGCTTGGAAGTAGCGGGGGGTCCAGATACGCAGTATTTT; CDR3aa: CASSLEVAGGPDTQYF
abundance: .; v_gene: TRBV20-1; j_gene: TRBJ1-1; d_gene: .; CDR3nt: TGCAGTGCTAGATCAGGGCGGAGGGAAGCTTTCTTT; CDR3aa: CSARSGRREAFF
abundance: few; v_gene: TRBV12-3/TRBV12-4; j_gene: TRBJ1-5; d_gene: .; CDR3nt: TGTGCCAGCAGCTTCGGGAACAATCAGCCCCAGCATTTT; CDR3aa: CASSFGNNQPQHF
abundance: .; v_gene: TRBV25-1; j_gene: TRBJ2-5; d_gene: .; CDR3nt: TGTGCCAGCAGTGAAGTGGCAGGCGGAGAGACCCAGTACTTC; CDR3aa: CASSEVAGGETQYF
abundance: .; v_gene: TRBV25-1; j_gene: TRBJ2-5; d_gene: .; CDR3nt: TGTGCCAGCAGTGCGACCCAGCGAGAGACCCAGTACTTC; CDR3aa: CASSATQRETQYF
abundance: .; v_gene: TRBV20-1; j_gene: TRBJ1-1; d_gene: TRBD1; CDR3nt: TGCAGTGCTAGAAGAGACAGGGGCACTGAAGCTTTCTTT; CDR3aa: CSARRDRGTEAFF
abundance: .; v_gene: TRBV5-1; j_gene: TRBJ2-7; d_gene: .; CDR3nt: TGCGCCAGCAGCCCACTACAGGGTAACGAGCAGTACTTC; CDR3aa: CASSPLQGNEQYF
abundance: .; v_gene: TRBV5-1; j_gene: TRBJ1-2; d_gene: .; CDR3nt: TGCGCCAGCAGCTTCGACACCTTGGACCTCTATGGCTACACCTTC; CDR3aa: CASSFDTLDLYGYTF
abundance: once; v_gene: TRBV6-2/TRBV6-3; j_gene: TRBJ1-1; d_gene: .; CDR3nt: TGTGCCAGCAGTTCGGTCCGGGCCACTGAAGCTTTCTTT; CDR3aa: CASSSVRATEAFF
abundance: .; v_gene: TRBV20-1; j_gene: TRBJ2-3; d_gene: TRBD2; CDR3nt: TGCAGTGCTCCTGGACTAGCCAGGGGCACAGATACGCAGTATTTT; CDR3aa: CSAPGLARGTDTQYF
abundance: .; v_gene: TRBV4-2; j_gene: TRBJ2-1; d_gene: TRBD2; CDR3nt: TGTGCCAGCAGCCCTAGACTAGCGGGGAGCGGTGAGCAGTTCTTC; CDR3aa: CASSPRLAGSGEQFF
abundance: .; v_gene: TRBV7-2; j_gene: TRBJ2-1; d_gene: .; CDR3nt: TGTGCCAGCAGCCCCCGGGGGATCGGGGGAGCGTACAATGAGCAGTTCTTC; CDR3aa: CASSPRGIGGAYNEQFF
abundance: .; v_gene: TRBV11-2; j_gene: TRBJ2-5; d_gene: .; CDR3nt: TGTGCCAGCAGTTTTGACCAGACGGAGACCCAGTACTTC; CDR3aa: CASSFDQTETQYF
abundance: .; v_gene: TRBV28; j_gene: TRBJ1-6; d_gene: .; CDR3nt: TGTGCCAGCAACTCTGGGGCCCATAATTCACCCCTCCACTTT; CDR3aa: CASNSGAHNSPLHF
abundance: .; v_gene: TRBV29-1; j_gene: TRBJ2-3; d_gene: .; CDR3nt: TGCAGCGTTGGGACGAGCACAGATACGCAGTATTTT; CDR3aa: CSVGTSTDTQYF
abundance: .; v_gene: TRBV2; j_gene: TRBJ2-3; d_gene: .; CDR3nt: TGTGCCATTACTTCTCGGGATACGCAGTATTTT; CDR3aa: CAITSRDTQYF
abundance: once; v_gene: TRBV3-1; j_gene: TRBJ1-2; d_gene: .; CDR3nt: TGTGCCAGCAGCCAGTCCGTCGGGGCAGGTGGCTACACCTTC; CDR3aa: CASSQSVGAGGYTF
abundance: .; v_gene: TRBV2; j_gene: TRBJ1-2; d_gene: .; CDR3nt: TGTGCCAGCAGTTCCACGTGGGCTGGCTACACCTTC; CDR3aa: CASSSTWAGYTF
abundance: .; v_gene: TRBV9; j_gene: TRBJ1-4; d_gene: TRBD1; CDR3nt: TGTGCCAGCAGCGGGCCGCGGGACAGTGGTGAAAAACTGTTTTTT; CDR3aa: CASSGPRDSGEKLFF
abundance: .; v_gene: TRBV29-1; j_gene: TRBJ1-1; d_gene: .; CDR3nt: TGCAGCGTGGACCCCTGGGGGAACACTGAAGCTTTCTTT; CDR3aa: CSVDPWGNTEAFF
abundance: once; v_gene: TRBV6-6; j_gene: TRBJ2-7; d_gene: .; CDR3nt: TGTGCCAGCAGTTATAACAGGGCGAGAGGCTACGAGCAGTACTTC; CDR3aa: CASSYNRARGYEQYF
abundance: .; v_gene: TRBV7-3; j_gene: TRBJ2-3; d_gene: .; CDR3nt: TGTGCCAGCAGCTTAACTTCCGGGGCCGGCACAGATACGCAGTATTTT; CDR3aa: CASSLTSGAGTDTQYF
abundance: .; v_gene: TRBV30; j_gene: TRBJ1-5; d_gene: .; CDR3nt: TGTGCCTGGGGCCATAGGGGCAATCAGCCCCAGCATTTT; CDR3aa: CAWGHRGNQPQHF
abundance: .; v_gene: TRBV14; j_gene: TRBJ2-2; d_gene: .; CDR3nt: TGTGCCAGCAGCCCCCGGAAGGGGTCCCGGGGGACCGGGGAGCTGTTTTTT; CDR3aa: CASSPRKGSRGTGELFF
abundance: .; v_gene: TRBV19; j_gene: TRBJ2-1; d_gene: TRBD2; CDR3nt: TGTGCCAGTAGTATAGGGAGAGCGGGGCCGAACAATGAGCAGTTCTTC; CDR3aa: CASSIGRAGPNNEQFF
abundance: .; v_gene: TRBV5-1; j_gene: TRBJ1-4; d_gene: .; CDR3nt: TGCGCCAGCAGCCAGGACGGGTATAGGGAAAAACTGTTTTTT; CDR3aa: CASSQDGYREKLFF